The entry below gives a single T cell receptor beta chain sequence along with its context. These data originate in a study of blood T cell repertoires in COVID-19. Only in-frame clones appear in the TCRdb table, and some are missing; sequencing was by immunoSEQ multiplex PCR. The data hold a few hundred thousand clones, with roughly 90% observed a single time. The junction had 9 bases not matched to a gene; V was cut back by 7 bases and J by 4 bases. CDR3 length: 14 residues. Germline V gene data show CDR1 as SNHLY and CDR2 as FYNNEI. Sequencing input: peripheral blood. This chain uses TRBV2 with TRBJ2-7, with 8 bases fitting TRBD1. The origin of this receptor is a woman under 40 with COVID-19, enrolled during active disease. The CDR3 protein is CASTLDRGPYEQYF. DNA of the CDR3: TGTGCCAGCACCTTAGACAGGGGCCCTTACGAGCAGTACTTC.